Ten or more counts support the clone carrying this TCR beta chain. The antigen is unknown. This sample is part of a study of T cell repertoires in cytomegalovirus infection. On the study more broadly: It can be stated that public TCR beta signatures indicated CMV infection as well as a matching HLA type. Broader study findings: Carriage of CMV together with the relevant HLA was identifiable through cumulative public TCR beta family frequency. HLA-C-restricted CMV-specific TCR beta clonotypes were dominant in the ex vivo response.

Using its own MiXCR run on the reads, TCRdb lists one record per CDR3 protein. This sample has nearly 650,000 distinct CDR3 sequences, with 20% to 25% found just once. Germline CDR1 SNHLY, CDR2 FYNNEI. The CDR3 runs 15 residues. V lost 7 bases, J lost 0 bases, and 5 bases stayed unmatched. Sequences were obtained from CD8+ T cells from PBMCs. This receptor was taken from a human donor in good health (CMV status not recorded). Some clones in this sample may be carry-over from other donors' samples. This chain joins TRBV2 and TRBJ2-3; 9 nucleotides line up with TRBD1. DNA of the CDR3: TGTGCCAGCAAAAGACAGGGGGTTAGCACAGATACGCAGTATTTT. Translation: CASKRQGVSTDTQYF.